The T cell receptor (beta chain) described here comes from a study of cytomegalovirus exposure and HLA in healthy donors. Study context: Of over 350 genotyped donors, 81% grouped in the Caucasian-associated ancestry cluster. Study results and limitations: In a later analysis, DRB1 alleles had the most associated TCRs; HLA-C alleles the fewest. Productive rates of about 87% or about 30% were seen for most TCR beta V segments in an earlier analysis. Despite most TCR sequences being rare, some public TCRs occurred in many donors.

The PCR was carried out with 60 Vbeta primers and 13 Jbeta primers. The table came from immunoSEQ multiplex PCR; TCRdb's copy has only in-frame clones and leaves some out. The sample carries 100,000 or so clones, about three quarters recorded once. For this clone: Its antigen is unidentified.

Per germline, CDR1 SGHTA and CDR2 FQGNSA. The CDR3 length is 12 residues. Trimming cost V 2 bases and J 13 bases, with 11 bases left between them. Material: PBMCs. The TCR comes from a man aged 25-40 years in good health and CMV-seropositive. The chain has TRBV7-2 and TRBJ2-2; D is undetermined. The DNA for the CDR3 is TGTGCCAGCAGCTTACACGGTCAGGCGCTGTTTTTT. Amino acids: CASSLHGQALFF.